This is a list of T cell receptor beta chains from one sample in a study of T cell repertoires in cytomegalovirus infection. TCRdb ran MiXCR on the reads and lists one entry per CDR3 protein. The table records hundreds of thousands of distinct CDR3 sequences, roughly a third of them present only once. Their cognate antigens are unknown. The material sequenced was cultured PBMCs, taken from culture after CMV antigen stimulation. Receptors originate from a human donor in good health (CMV status not recorded). Some clones in this sample may be carry-over from other donors' samples. Both conserved end residues are part of each CDR3. Size tells how often a clone was seen (once, few, many) or the class of an expanded clone, and some rows leave it out.

>.|TRBJ2-1|TRBV5-4
CASSPPGLVANEQFF
>once|TRBJ2-1|TRBV29-1
CSVVWNEQFF
>.|TRBJ2-6|TRBV7-2
CASSLESTGLSGANVLTF
>once|TRBJ1-1|TRBV2
CASMGRAEAFF
>many|TRBJ2-2|TRBV7-2
CASSLGSGAGGTGELFF
>.|TRBJ2-1|TRBV7-9
CASSFPLAGYNEQFF
>few|TRBJ1-2|TRBV24-1
CATSDPTGNYGYTF
>.|TRBJ1-1|TRBV20-1
CSAREGGGDTEAFF
>few|TRBJ2-7|TRBV25-1
CASSEYIGGTGYEQYF
>many|TRBJ2-3|TRBV11-2
CASSLVGSGTPDTQYF
>.|TRBJ1-2|TRBV28
CASSSDRVTNYTF
>.|TRBJ2-7|TRBV7-8
CASSLGGVGFWQYF
>few|TRBJ2-5|TRBV6-2/TRBV6-3
CASSYIRGRLYQETQYF
>.|TRBJ2-7|TRBV7-9
CASSFTGTLYEQYF
>.|TRBJ2-5|TRBV27
CASSLPRGVGETQYF
>.|TRBJ2-1|TRBV29-1
CSGGGESSYNEQFF
>.|TRBJ1-5|TRBV20-1
CSARDILDSNQPQHF
>.|TRBJ1-2|TRBV5-1
CASSPGQGEGGYTF
>few|TRBJ2-7|TRBV2
CASSEYSTDEQYF
>.|TRBJ2-1|TRBV7-9
CASSALAPQGEQFF
>few|TRBJ2-1|TRBV11-2
CASKLSTGEQFF
>few|TRBJ2-7|TRBV6-1
CASSEALGTISHEQYF
>.|TRBJ2-4|TRBV7-2
CASSSTGVAKNIQYF
>.|TRBJ1-2|TRBV20-1
CSASDRNNYGYTF
>few|TRBJ2-7|TRBV7-8
CASSLVLDPYEQYF
>few|TRBJ1-5|TRBV7-2
CASSLVLGGPNQPQHF
>.|TRBJ2-1|TRBV7-1
CASEGGIEQFF
>.|TRBJ1-2|TRBV4-1
CASSQQAKSMSGGYTF
>few|TRBJ2-5|TRBV7-7
CASSLGTGIQETQYF
>.|TRBJ2-3|TRBV7-9
CASSLVGMSKDTQYF
>few|TRBJ2-5|TRBV7-2
CASSLVRGEETQYF
>.|TRBJ2-1|TRBV20-1
CSVRGRDEQFF
>many|TRBJ2-2|TRBV7-8
CASSFKGLGDTGELFF
>once|TRBJ2-2|TRBV5-4
CASSIDTLNTGELFF
>.|TRBJ2-6|TRBV6-6
CASRTQEAFTGANVLTF
>.|TRBJ2-5|TRBV2
CASSEVGGQETQYF
>few|TRBJ2-5|TRBV7-2
CASSFWRDQETQYF
>.|TRBJ2-7|TRBV12-3/TRBV12-4
CASNPGLAGVSEQYF
>.|TRBJ2-2|TRBV7-2
CASSLIPTQAAGELFF
>few|TRBJ1-3|TRBV19
CASTVLGDRRGNTIYF
>few|TRBJ2-2|TRBV28
CASSLRLRGAGELFF
>few|TRBJ2-4|TRBV7-2
CASSLRTAENIQYF
>.|TRBJ2-1|TRBV5-4
CASSSSGRAYNEQFF
>few|TRBJ2-5|TRBV7-2
CASRSTAGETQYF
>few|TRBJ2-1|TRBV2
CASRRDREDEQFF
>many|TRBJ2-1|TRBV7-2
CASNQRRSSYNEQFF
>few|TRBJ2-7|TRBV6-4
CASSRRPGTGSSSYEQYF
>.|TRBJ2-7|TRBV6-6
CASSNLAGESYEQYF
>few|TRBJ1-2|TRBV29-1
CLGRQGGGYTF
>.|TRBJ2-2|TRBV20-1
CSARDAMAGELFF
>few|TRBJ2-5|TRBV11-2
CASSLGNRLQETQYF
>.|TRBJ2-5|TRBV15
CATSRDWVETQYF
>.|TRBJ1-1|TRBV5-5
CASSLEGGTYMNTEAFF